This T cell receptor (beta chain) was profiled in a study of blood T cell repertoires in COVID-19. Study information: From the United States, Italy and Spain came samples of acute and convalescent COVID-19.

Libraries were prepared by immunoSEQ multiplex PCR; TCRdb keeps only in-frame clonotypes and omits some of them. Altogether around 260,000 clones are present, approximately 86% being singletons, with the ten largest covering around 1%. Germline-derived CDR1 and CDR2 are SGHAT and FQNNGV. The CDR3 length is 16 residues. The trim removed 2 bases at V and 4 bases at J, leaving 7 bases unmatched. The chain carries TRBV11-2 and TRBJ1-3, with 8 positions matching TRBD1. This sequence originates from a human donor with COVID-19, enrolled during active disease. The donor label of this sample is uncertain. Sequenced sample: peripheral blood. The CDR3 nucleotides are TGTGCCAGCAGCTTATACAGGGGGGCGTCGGGAAACACCATATATTTT. Amino acid sequence: CASSLYRGASGNTIYF.